This is a list of T cell receptor beta chains from one sample in a study of blood T cell repertoires in COVID-19. Produced via immunoSEQ multiplex PCR; TCRdb's table is partial and in-frame only. The data contain 350,000 to 400,000 clones, 85% to 90% of them seen just once; the ten biggest clones take up about 1.7%. The material sequenced was PBMCs or T cells enriched from blood (not recorded which). These receptors were obtained from a woman under 40 who had recovered from COVID-19. Each CDR3 is given with its conserved first and last residue. A D gene is named only where the DNA matches it firmly. Size values are once, few and many counts, or a class for expanded clones, and some rows have none.

.,.,TRBJ2-4,TRBV5-8,TGTGCCAGCAGAGGACTAGCCAAAAACATTCAGTACTTC,CASRGLAKNIQYF
once,TRBD1,TRBJ2-2,TRBV25-1,TGTGCCAGCAGTGGGGGACAGGGGGCGACCGGGGAGCTGTTTTTT,CASSGGQGATGELFF
.,.,TRBJ2-1,TRBV11-2,TGTGCCAGCAGCTTCCTAACTAGGTTGAATGAGCAGTTCTTC,CASSFLTRLNEQFF
.,.,TRBJ1-1,TRBV19,TGTGCCAGTAGTATAGGAGGGCGGGCTATGGAAGCTTTCTTT,CASSIGGRAMEAFF
.,.,TRBJ1-5,TRBV10-3,TGTGCCATCAGCTCGGGCCCCCAGGAGGGCAATCAGCCCCAGCATTTT,CAISSGPQEGNQPQHF
once,TRBD1,TRBJ1-1,TRBV4-1,TGCGCCAGCAGCTCGACAGGGGCAAGAAGATCCAACACTGAAGCTTTCTTT,CASSSTGARRSNTEAFF
.,TRBD1,TRBJ2-2,TRBV28,TGTGCCAGCAGCCTAGGGACAGCTCCTACGGACACCGGGGAGCTGTTTTTT,CASSLGTAPTDTGELFF
.,TRBD1,TRBJ1-4,TRBV18,TGTGCCAGCTCACCACCCTGGGACAGGGGGCGTGAAAAACTGTTTTTT,CASSPPWDRGREKLFF
.,.,TRBJ2-2,TRBV20-1,TGCAGTGCTAGTACTCGGGGGAAGAACACCGGGGAGCTGTTTTTT,CSASTRGKNTGELFF
.,.,TRBJ2-3,TRBV5-1,TGCGCCAGCAGCTTGGTGCGGGATACGCAGTATTTT,CASSLVRDTQYF
.,TRBD2,TRBJ2-1,TRBV5-6,TGTGCCAGCAGCGGTAGCGGGAGCTCCTACAATGAGCAGTTCTTC,CASSGSGSSYNEQFF
.,TRBD2,TRBJ2-6,TRBV6-1,TGTGCCAGCAGTGAAGCGCCCGGGGGGTTAGCTGGGGCCAACGTCCTGACTTTC,CASSEAPGGLAGANVLTF
.,.,TRBJ1-2,TRBV28,TGTGCCAGCAGTTTCGTAACATTCCCCTATGGCTACACCTTC,CASSFVTFPYGYTF
.,TRBD2,TRBJ2-2,TRBV7-9,TGTGCCAGCAGCTCTCGACTAGCCGGCACCGGGGAGCTGTTTTTT,CASSSRLAGTGELFF
.,TRBD1,TRBJ1-4,TRBV30,TGTGCCTGCGGACAGGGGCACACAACTAATGAAAAACTGTTTTTT,CACGQGHTTNEKLFF
.,.,TRBJ1-2,TRBV14,TGTGCCAGCAGCCAAGATTTTTGGCGGGGGTATGGCTACACCTTC,CASSQDFWRGYGYTF
.,.,TRBJ1-1,TRBV5-6,TGTGCCAGCAGCGAGACCTCGGGCACTGAAGCTTTCTTT,CASSETSGTEAFF
.,.,TRBJ2-6,TRBV9,TGTGCCAGCAGCGTATATGGAGAGGCCAACGTCCTGACTTTC,CASSVYGEANVLTF
once,.,TRBJ2-3,TRBV6-5,TGTGCCAGCAGTTCGGTGGGGGCCGGTGCAGATACGCAGTATTTT,CASSSVGAGADTQYF
.,TRBD2,TRBJ2-1,TRBV6-5,TGTGCCAGCAGTTACGGGGGGGTGGTGAGTGAGCAGTTCTTC,CASSYGGVVSEQFF
.,.,TRBJ1-2,TRBV9,TGTGCCAGCAGCGCGCAACAGGGACCCCGGACGGATGGCTACACCTTC,CASSAQQGPRTDGYTF
.,.,TRBJ2-1,TRBV21-1,TGTGCCAGCAGCAAAGGCGTCGCACTAGCGGGGATTTACAATGAGCAGTTCTTC,CASSKGVALAGIYNEQFF
few,TRBD2,TRBJ2-7,TRBV27,TGTGCCAGCAGTTTCTCCCTAGCGGGTGGATCCTACGAGCAGTACTTC,CASSFSLAGGSYEQYF
once,.,TRBJ1-3,TRBV6-5,TGTGCCAGCAGTTACGAGGTCTCTGGAAACACCATATATTTT,CASSYEVSGNTIYF
.,.,TRBJ2-5,TRBV5-1,TGCGCCAGCAGCCAGGGGACCCGACAAACTTACCAAGAGACCCAGTACTTC,CASSQGTRQTYQETQYF
.,.,TRBJ2-7,TRBV20-1,TGCAGTGCTAGAGACAGGGACGAGCAGTACTTC,CSARDRDEQYF
.,.,TRBJ2-7,TRBV12-3/TRBV12-4,TGTGCCAGCAGTCAGGGTTTTGGCGAGCAGTACTTC,CASSQGFGEQYF
.,TRBD1,TRBJ1-1,TRBV12-5,TGTGCTAGTGGACGGGACAGTAGGAACACTGAAGCTTTCTTT,CASGRDSRNTEAFF
.,TRBD1,TRBJ1-4,TRBV28,TGTGCCAGCAGTTCTCAGGGGGCGAGGGAAAAACTGTTTTTT,CASSSQGAREKLFF
.,.,TRBJ1-1,TRBV28,TGTGCCAGCAGACCCCCCACCAGTGGACTTGAAGCTTTCTTT,CASRPPTSGLEAFF
once,TRBD1,TRBJ1-2,TRBV4-3,TGCGCCAGCAGCCATCAGGGGGCGTACGGCTACACCTTC,CASSHQGAYGYTF
.,.,TRBJ2-2,TRBV4-1,TGCGCCAGCAGCCAGCGGGCAGGGGATAACACCGGGGAGCTGTTTTTT,CASSQRAGDNTGELFF
.,.,TRBJ2-7,TRBV5-4,TGTGCCAGCATCGAAACGAAAGGGGGCTCCTACGAGCAGTACTTC,CASIETKGGSYEQYF
.,TRBD2,TRBJ2-1,TRBV7-9,TGTGCCAGCAGCTTAGGACTAGCGGGAGGGGGCAATGAGCAGTTCTTC,CASSLGLAGGGNEQFF